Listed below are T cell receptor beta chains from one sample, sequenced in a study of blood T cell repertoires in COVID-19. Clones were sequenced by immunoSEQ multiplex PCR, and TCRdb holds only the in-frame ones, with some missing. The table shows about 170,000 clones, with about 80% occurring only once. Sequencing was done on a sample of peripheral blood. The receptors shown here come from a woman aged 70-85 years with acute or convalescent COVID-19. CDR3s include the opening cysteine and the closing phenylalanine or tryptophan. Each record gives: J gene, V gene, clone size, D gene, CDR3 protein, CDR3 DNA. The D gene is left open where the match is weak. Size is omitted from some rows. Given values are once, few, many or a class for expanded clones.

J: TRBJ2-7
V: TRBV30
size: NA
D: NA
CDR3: CAWSVGSDRTAVTGEQYF
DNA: TGTGCCTGGAGTGTAGGTTCGGATAGGACAGCCGTAACCGGGGAGCAGTACTTC

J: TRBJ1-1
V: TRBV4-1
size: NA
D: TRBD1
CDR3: CASSGTGGGTEAFF
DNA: TGCGCCAGCAGCGGGACAGGTGGGGGGACTGAAGCTTTCTTT

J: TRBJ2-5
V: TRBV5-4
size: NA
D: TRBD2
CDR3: CASSLNGGEETQYF
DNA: TGTGCCAGCAGCTTGAATGGGGGGGAAGAGACCCAGTACTTC

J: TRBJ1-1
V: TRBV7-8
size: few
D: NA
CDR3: CASSFGQKNTEAFF
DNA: TGTGCCAGCAGCTTTGGGCAGAAGAACACTGAAGCTTTCTTT

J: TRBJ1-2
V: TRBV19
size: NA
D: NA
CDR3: CASSADRGVYGYTF
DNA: TGTGCCAGTAGTGCGGACAGAGGGGTCTATGGCTACACCTTC

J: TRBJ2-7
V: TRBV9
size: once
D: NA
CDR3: CASSVPGNEQYF
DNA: TGTGCCAGCAGCGTACCGGGTAACGAGCAGTACTTC

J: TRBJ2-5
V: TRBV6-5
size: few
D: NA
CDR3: CASSYGAEQETQYF
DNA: TGTGCCAGCAGTTATGGGGCAGAGCAAGAGACCCAGTACTTC

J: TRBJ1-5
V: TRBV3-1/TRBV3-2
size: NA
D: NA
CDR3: CASSQRGNQPQHF
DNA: TGTGCCAGCAGCCAAAGGGGGAATCAGCCCCAGCATTTT

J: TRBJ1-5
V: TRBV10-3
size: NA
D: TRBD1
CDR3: CAIRATGQQPQHF
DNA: TGTGCCATCAGGGCGACAGGGCAGCAGCCCCAGCATTTT

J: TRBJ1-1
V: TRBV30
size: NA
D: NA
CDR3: CAWLTGNTEAFF
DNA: TGTGCCTGGCTGACAGGGAACACTGAAGCTTTCTTT

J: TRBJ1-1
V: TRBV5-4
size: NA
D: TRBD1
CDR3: CASSPGQGAHVFTEAFF
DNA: TGTGCCAGCAGCCCTGGACAGGGGGCGCACGTATTTACTGAAGCTTTCTTT

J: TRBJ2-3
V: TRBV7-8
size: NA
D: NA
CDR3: CASSLVGRRTDTQYF
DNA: TGTGCCAGCAGCCTGGTTGGGCGGAGGACAGATACGCAGTATTTT

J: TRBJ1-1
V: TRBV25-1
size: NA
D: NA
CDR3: CASSEYKQGRTEAFF
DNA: TGTGCCAGCAGTGAATACAAACAGGGTAGGACTGAAGCTTTCTTT

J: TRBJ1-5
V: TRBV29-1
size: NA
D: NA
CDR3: CSVQGNNQPQHF
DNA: TGCAGCGTTCAGGGGAACAATCAGCCCCAGCATTTT

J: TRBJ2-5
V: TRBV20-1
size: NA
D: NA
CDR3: CSARAGPQYF
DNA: TGCAGTGCTAGGGCGGGGCCCCAGTACTTC

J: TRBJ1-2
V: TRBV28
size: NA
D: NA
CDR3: CASSKAPGLNYGYTF
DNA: TGTGCCAGCAGTAAAGCCCCAGGATTAAACTATGGCTACACCTTC

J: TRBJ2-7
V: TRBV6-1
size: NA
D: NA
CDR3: CASSERQVLEQYF
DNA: TGTGCCAGCAGTGAGAGACAGGTACTCGAGCAGTACTTC

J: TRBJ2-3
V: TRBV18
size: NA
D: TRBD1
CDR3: CASSPSLDRATQYF
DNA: TGTGCCAGCTCACCGAGTTTGGACAGGGCAACGCAGTATTTT

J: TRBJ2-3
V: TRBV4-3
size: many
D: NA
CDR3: CASSQGAGAGINTDTQYF
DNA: TGCGCCAGCAGCCAAGGAGCAGGGGCTGGGATCAACACAGATACGCAGTATTTT

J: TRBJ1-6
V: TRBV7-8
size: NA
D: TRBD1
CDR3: CASSPVTGANSPLHF
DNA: TGTGCCAGCAGCCCGGTGACAGGGGCCAATTCACCCCTCCACTTT

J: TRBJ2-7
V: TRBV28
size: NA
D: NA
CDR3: CASSAYYEQYF
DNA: TGTGCCAGCAGTGCGTACTACGAGCAGTACTTC

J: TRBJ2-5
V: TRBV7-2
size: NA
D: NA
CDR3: CASSLVAGRRRETQYF
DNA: TGTGCCAGCAGCTTAGTGGCAGGGAGGAGGCGAGAGACCCAGTACTTC

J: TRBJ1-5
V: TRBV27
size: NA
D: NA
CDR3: CASSFQGSNQPQHF
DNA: TGTGCCAGCAGTTTCCAGGGTAGCAATCAGCCCCAGCATTTT

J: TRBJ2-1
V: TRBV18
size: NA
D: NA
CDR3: CASSPPGLNEQFF
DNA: TGTGCCAGCTCACCACCGGGGCTAAATGAGCAGTTCTTC

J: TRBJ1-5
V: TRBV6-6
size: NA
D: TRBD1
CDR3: CASSPPGQGHQPQHF
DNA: TGTGCCAGCAGTCCCCCGGGACAGGGACATCAGCCCCAGCATTTT

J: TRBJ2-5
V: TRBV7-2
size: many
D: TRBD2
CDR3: CASSLSSGGAGQETQYF
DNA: TGTGCCAGCAGCTTATCCTCCGGGGGGGCGGGGCAAGAGACCCAGTACTTC

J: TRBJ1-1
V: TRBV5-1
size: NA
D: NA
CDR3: CASSLNTQGGTEAFF
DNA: TGCGCCAGCAGCTTGAACACCCAGGGTGGGACTGAAGCTTTCTTT

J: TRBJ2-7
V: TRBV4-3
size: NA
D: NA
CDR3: CASSESLGVSYEQYF
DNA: TGCGCCAGCAGCGAGTCTCTCGGGGTTTCCTACGAGCAGTACTTC

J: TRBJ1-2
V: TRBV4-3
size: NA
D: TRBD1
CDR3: CASSQERGTGLYGYTF
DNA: TGCGCCAGCAGCCAAGAAAGGGGGACAGGGCTCTATGGCTACACCTTC

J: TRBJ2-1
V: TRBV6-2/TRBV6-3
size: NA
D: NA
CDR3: CASSYKAVSSYNEQFF
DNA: TGTGCCAGCAGTTATAAGGCGGTAAGCTCCTACAATGAGCAGTTCTTC

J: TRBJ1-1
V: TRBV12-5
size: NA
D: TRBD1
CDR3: CASEGQPHTEAFF
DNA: TGTGCTAGTGAGGGACAGCCGCACACTGAAGCTTTCTTT

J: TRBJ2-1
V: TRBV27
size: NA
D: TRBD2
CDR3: CASSLTSGPYNEQFF
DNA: TGTGCCAGCAGTTTGACTAGCGGGCCGTACAATGAGCAGTTCTTC

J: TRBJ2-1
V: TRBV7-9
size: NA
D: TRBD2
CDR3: CASSLGFGLATYNEQFF
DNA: TGTGCCAGCAGCTTAGGGTTCGGACTAGCGACCTACAATGAGCAGTTCTTC

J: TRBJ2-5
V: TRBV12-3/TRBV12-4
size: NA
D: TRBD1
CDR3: CASSRTGAETQYF
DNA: TGTGCCAGCAGTCGGACAGGGGCTGAGACCCAGTACTTC

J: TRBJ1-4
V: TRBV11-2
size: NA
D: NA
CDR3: CASSLDRVANEKLFF
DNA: TGTGCCAGCAGCTTAGACAGGGTGGCTAATGAAAAACTGTTTTTT

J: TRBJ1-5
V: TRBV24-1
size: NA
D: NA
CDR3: CATSDPQGGGNQPQHF
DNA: TGTGCCACCAGTGACCCACAGGGTGGTGGCAATCAGCCCCAGCATTTT

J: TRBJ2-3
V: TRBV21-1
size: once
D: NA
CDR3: CASSKDYGGVATDTQYF
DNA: TGTGCCAGCAGCAAAGACTATGGCGGGGTGGCCACAGATACGCAGTATTTT

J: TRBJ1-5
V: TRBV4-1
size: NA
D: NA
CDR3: CASSQPTGRNQPQHF
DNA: TGCGCCAGCAGCCAACCCACAGGGCGCAATCAGCCCCAGCATTTT

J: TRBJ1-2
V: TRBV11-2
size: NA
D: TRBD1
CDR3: CASSLTAGGASSHYGYTF
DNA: TGTGCCAGCAGCTTAACTGCAGGGGGCGCATCTTCCCACTATGGCTACACCTTC

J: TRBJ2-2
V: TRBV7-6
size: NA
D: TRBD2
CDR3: CASSLISGRAGTGELFF
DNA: TGTGCCAGCAGCTTAATTAGCGGGAGGGCCGGTACCGGGGAGCTGTTTTTT